This TCR beta chain was documented in a study of CXCR3-negative and CXCR3-positive naive CD8 T cells. Study background: TRB reads totalled about 140 million, about 1.5 +/- 0.3 million per library.

CDR1 and CDR2 (germline): MNHEY, SVGAGI. The CDR3 has 14 residues. As to this clonotype: Its specificity is not known.

TRB cDNA was prepared as libraries by UMI-labeled 5' RACE. TCRdb re-called the 5' RACE reads and catalogs CDR3 proteins one per entry, DNA excluded. The clone table shows under 90,000 distinct CDR3 sequences, with the ten largest holding 0.62%. Findings and limits, study-wide: More hydrophobic TRB CDR3s were found in CXCR3-positive naive cells than in CXCR3-negative naive cells.

The chain joins TRBV6-5 to TRBJ1-2. This clonotype was obtained from a human donor in good health. Some clones in this sample may be carry-over from other donors' samples. Sequenced: naive CXCR3+ CD8+ T cells from blood. The sample's subset: CD45RO-CCR7+CD27+CD95- naive CD8+ T cells expressing CXCR3 (TNR3+). The CDR3: CASSYSKAHYGYTF.